A single sample gave rise to the 9 T cell receptor beta chains below, sequenced in a study of T cells in Graves' hyperthyroidism and ophthalmopathy. TCR beta CDR3 regions were amplified from RNA. HTBI primers drove first-round RT-PCR of the TCR CDR3. TCRdb re-called the multiplex PCR reads through MiXCR, storing one row per CDR3 protein. The sample consists of fewer than 650,000 distinct CDR3 sequences, over 11% of them appearing once. The sequencing sample was made of blood. All receptors come from a woman aged 25 to 39 with Graves' hyperthyroidism that later progressed to Graves' ophthalmopathy.

The chain employs TRBV30 and TRBJ1-1; maybe TRBD1 (5 bases). The CDR3 extends over 15 amino acids. The germline CDR1 and CDR2 sequences are GTSNPN and SVGIG (reference sequence). Trimming pared 2 bases from V and 5 bases from J, leaving 18 bases between. CDR3 nucleotide sequence: TGTGCCTGGAGTATTCCGGGACGGGGGGGGACTGAAGCTTTCTTT. Translated, it gives CAWSIPGRGGTEAFF.

The sample holds many counts of this clonotype. The chain employs TRBV18 and TRBJ2-7; D possibly corresponds to TRBD2 (5 bases). In germline, CDR1 is KGHSH, CDR2 LQKENI. With 6 bases removed from V and 1 base from J, the gap between germline ends came to 13 bases. The CDR3 consists of 14 residues. CDR3 DNA: TGTGCCAGCTCCACCCGCGGGCTTTCCTACGAGCAGTACTTC. It is translated as CASSTRGLSYEQYF.

This chain connects TRBV10-3 to TRBJ1-2; D not resolved. Trimming shortened V by 4 bases and J by 8 bases, and 14 bases separated the two germline ends. Per the germline V gene, CDR1 is ENHRY and CDR2 is SYGVKD. The CDR3 extends over 13 amino acids. For the CDR3, the DNA is TGTGCCATCAGTGGAGACGGGCTGAGGGGCTACACCTTC. Translating it yields CAISGDGLRGYTF.

The rearrangement links TRBV11-2 to TRBJ2-1, with D possibly being TRBD2 (5 bases). CDR1 and CDR2 (germline): SGHAT, FQNNGV. This CDR3 has 15 residues. The ends were cut back, 0 bases at V and 3 bases at J, with 9 bases in the middle. The chain's CDR3 is CASSLEFSVYNEQFF. The CDR3 bases are TGTGCCAGCAGCTTAGAGTTTAGCGTCTACAATGAGCAGTTCTTC.

A note on this clonotype: A much bigger clone sits one base away, suggesting this may be a read error. The genes are TRBV11-2 and TRBJ1-1; D unclear. The CDR3 runs to 17 residues. Germline V gene sequence: CDR1 SGHAT, CDR2 FQNNGV. The CDR3 bases are TGTGCCAGCAGGACCCTGAATCGGGCGGTGGGGAACACTGAAGTTTTCTTT. Translation: CASRTLNRAVGNTEVFF.

By its share, this clonotype is medium-sized. The V and J genes are TRBV20-1 and TRBJ2-3, with 8 bases matching TRBD2. The ends lost 5 bases at V and 1 base at J; junction bases unmatched: 5. Germline V lookup: CDR1 DFQATT, CDR2 SNEGSKA (reference sequence). The CDR3 runs to 14 residues. DNA of the CDR3: TGCAGTGCTGATTATAGCGGGGGCACAGATACGCAGTATTTT. Protein product: CSADYSGGTDTQYF.

This clonotype was detected many times. The chain couples TRBV27 to TRBJ2-7; D call uncertain. V gave up 5 bases and J gave up 6 bases, with 14 bases separating them. In germline, CDR1 is MNHEY, CDR2 SMNVEV (reference sequence). This CDR3 is built from 13 residues. CDR3 loop: CASSHKEGFEQYF. As DNA, the CDR3 is TGTGCCAGCAGTCACAAGGAAGGGTTCGAGCAGTACTTC.

This clonotype was observed many times. The chain couples TRBV7-9 to TRBJ1-1; 10 bases are a match to TRBD1. The CDR3 loop spans 18 amino acids. The germline V gene has CDR1 SEHNR and CDR2 FQNEAQ (reference sequence). Trimming at V came to 2 bases and at J to 3 bases, leaving 12 bases not matched to a gene. The CDR3 protein is CASSLFVGQGSRDTEAFF. CDR3 sequence (DNA): TGTGCCAGCAGCTTATTTGTGGGACAGGGGAGCAGGGACACTGAAGCTTTCTTT.

This clonotype showed up many times. V usage is TRBV12-5 and J usage is TRBJ1-3; D may be TRBD1 (6 bases). The CDR3 is made up of 14 amino acids. From germline, CDR1 is LGHNT and CDR2 FRNRAP. V was cut by 5 bases and J by 0 bases, with 8 bases left in between. CDR3 DNA sequence: TGTGCTAGTGGTGACAGGTACTCTGGAAACACCATATATTTT. Its protein product is CASGDRYSGNTIYF. The full variable domain, with the rest looked up from reference TRBV12-5 and TRBJ1-3, is DARVTQTPRHKVTEMGQEVTMRCQPILGHNTVFWYRQTMMQGLELLAYFRNRAPLDDSGMPKDRFSAEMPDATLATLKIQPSEPRDSAVYFCASGDRYSGNTIYFGEGSWLTVV.